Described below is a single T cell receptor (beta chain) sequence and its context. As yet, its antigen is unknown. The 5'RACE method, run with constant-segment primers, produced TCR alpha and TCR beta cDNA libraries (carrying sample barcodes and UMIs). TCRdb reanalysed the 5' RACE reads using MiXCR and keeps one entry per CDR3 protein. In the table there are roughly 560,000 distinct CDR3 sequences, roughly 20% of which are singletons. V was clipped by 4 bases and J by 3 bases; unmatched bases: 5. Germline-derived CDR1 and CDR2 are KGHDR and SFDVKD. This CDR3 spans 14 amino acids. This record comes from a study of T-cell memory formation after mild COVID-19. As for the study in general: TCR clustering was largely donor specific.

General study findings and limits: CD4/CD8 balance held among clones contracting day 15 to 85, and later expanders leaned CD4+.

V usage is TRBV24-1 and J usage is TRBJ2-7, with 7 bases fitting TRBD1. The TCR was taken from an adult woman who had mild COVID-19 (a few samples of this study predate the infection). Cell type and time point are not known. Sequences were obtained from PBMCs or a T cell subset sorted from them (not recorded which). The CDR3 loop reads CATSDSTGIYEQYF. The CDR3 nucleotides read TGTGCCACCAGTGACTCGACAGGGATCTACGAGCAGTACTTC.